This T cell receptor beta chain emerged from a study of shared T cell receptors in the human thymus. Repertoires were generated with immunoSEQ multiplex PCR, while TCRdb's copy carries only in-frame clones and drops some. The data contain about 610,000 clones, over 75% of them singletons. CDR1 and CDR2 from the germline V gene are SEHNR and FQNEAQ (reference sequence). The CDR3 is made up of 16 amino acids. Trimming removed 2 bases from V and 3 bases from J, with 13 bases in between. The data were also submitted as part of a second study, on human thymus T cells. That source reports: Corrective surgery for congenital heart defects was being performed on the healthy Finnish infants who served as donors. Corrective heart surgery yielded resections, and these provided the thymus tissue.

The source is a boy younger than two with a congenital heart defect. Sequenced material: thymocytes. The chain combines TRBV7-9 with TRBJ2-2, with D uncertain. The CDR3 nucleotides read TGTGCCAGCAGCTTAATCGGGTCTTCCCACACCGGGGAGCTGTTTTTT. This sequence encodes CASSLIGSSHTGELFF.